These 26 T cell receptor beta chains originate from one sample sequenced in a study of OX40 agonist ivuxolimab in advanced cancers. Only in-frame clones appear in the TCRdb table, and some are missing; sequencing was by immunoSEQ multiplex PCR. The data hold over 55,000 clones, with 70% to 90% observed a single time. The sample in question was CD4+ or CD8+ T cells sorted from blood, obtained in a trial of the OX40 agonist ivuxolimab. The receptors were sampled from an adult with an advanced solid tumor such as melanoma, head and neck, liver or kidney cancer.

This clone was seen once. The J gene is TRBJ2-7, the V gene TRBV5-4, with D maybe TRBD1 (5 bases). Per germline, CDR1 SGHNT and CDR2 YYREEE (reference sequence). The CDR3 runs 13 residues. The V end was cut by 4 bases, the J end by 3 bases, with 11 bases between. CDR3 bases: TGTGCCAGCAGCCGGTACCAGGGCTACGAGCAGTACTTC. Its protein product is CASSRYQGYEQYF.

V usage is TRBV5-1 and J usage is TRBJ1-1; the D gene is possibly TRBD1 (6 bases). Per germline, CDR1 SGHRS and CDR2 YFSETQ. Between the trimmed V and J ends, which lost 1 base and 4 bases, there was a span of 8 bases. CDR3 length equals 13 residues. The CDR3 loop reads CASSLKGGTEAFF. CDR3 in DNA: TGCGCCAGCAGCTTGAAAGGGGGCACTGAAGCTTTCTTT.

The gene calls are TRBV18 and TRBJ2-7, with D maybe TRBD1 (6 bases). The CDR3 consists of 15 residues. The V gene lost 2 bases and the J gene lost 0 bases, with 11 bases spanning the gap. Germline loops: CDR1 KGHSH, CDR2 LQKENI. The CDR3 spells CASSPTGPSSYEQYF. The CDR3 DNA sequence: TGTGCCAGCTCACCAACAGGGCCTAGCTCCTACGAGCAGTACTTC.

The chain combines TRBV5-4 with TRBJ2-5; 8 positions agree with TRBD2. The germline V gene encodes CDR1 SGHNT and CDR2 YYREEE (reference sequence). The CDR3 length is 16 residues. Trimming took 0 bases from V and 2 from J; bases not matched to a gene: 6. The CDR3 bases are TGTGCCAGCAGCTTGGATCCAGCGGGAGATCAAGAGACCCAGTACTTC. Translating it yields CASSLDPAGDQETQYF. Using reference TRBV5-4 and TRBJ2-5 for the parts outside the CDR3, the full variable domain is ETGVTQSPTHLIKTRGQQVTLRCSSQSGHNTVSWYQQALGQGPQFIFQYYREEENGRGNFPPRFSGLQFPNYSSELNVNALELDDSALYLCASSLDPAGDQETQYFGPGTRLLVL.

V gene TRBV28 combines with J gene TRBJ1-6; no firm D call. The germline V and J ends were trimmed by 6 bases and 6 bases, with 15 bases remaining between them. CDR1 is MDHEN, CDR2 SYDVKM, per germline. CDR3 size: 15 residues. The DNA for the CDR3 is TGTGCCAGCAGCCCATCCCACGGGAGTAATTCACCCCTCCACTTT. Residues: CASSPSHGSNSPLHF.

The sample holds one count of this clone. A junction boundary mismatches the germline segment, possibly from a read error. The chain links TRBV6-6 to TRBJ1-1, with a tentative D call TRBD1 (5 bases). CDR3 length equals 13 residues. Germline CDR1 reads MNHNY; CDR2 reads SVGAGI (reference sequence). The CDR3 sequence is CASSYDPQGVGSF. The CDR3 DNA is TGTGCCAGCAGTTACGACCCGCAGGGAGTGGGGAGCTTT.

The CDR3 region is CASSEIWGQVHEQFF. CDR3 nucleotides: TGTGCCAGCAGCGAAATATGGGGACAGGTCCATGAGCAGTTCTTC. V gene TRBV21-1 combines with J gene TRBJ2-1; TRBD1 reflects the table's D call only, with no check against the DNA. TRBV21-1 is a listed pseudogene. The CDR3 covers 15 residues.

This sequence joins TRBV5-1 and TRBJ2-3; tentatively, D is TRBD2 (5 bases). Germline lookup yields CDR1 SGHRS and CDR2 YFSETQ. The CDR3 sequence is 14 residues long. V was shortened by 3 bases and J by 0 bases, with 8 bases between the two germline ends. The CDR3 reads CASSYGISTDTQYF. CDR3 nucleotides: TGCGCCAGCAGCTACGGGATTAGCACAGATACGCAGTATTTT.

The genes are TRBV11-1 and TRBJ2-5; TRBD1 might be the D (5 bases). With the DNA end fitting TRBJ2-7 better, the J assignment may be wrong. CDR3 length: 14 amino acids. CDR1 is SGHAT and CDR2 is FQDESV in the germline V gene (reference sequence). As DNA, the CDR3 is TGTGCCAGCAGCCACTCGACAGCCCCCTACGAGCAGTACTTC. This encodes CASSHSTAPYEQYF.

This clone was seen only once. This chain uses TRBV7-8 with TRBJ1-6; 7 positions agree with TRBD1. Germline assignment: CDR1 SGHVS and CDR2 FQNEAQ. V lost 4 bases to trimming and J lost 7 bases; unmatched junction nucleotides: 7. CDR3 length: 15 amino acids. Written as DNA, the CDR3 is TGTGCCAGCAGCTCCAGGGGGACAAAGAATTCACCCCTCCACTTT. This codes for CASSSRGTKNSPLHF.

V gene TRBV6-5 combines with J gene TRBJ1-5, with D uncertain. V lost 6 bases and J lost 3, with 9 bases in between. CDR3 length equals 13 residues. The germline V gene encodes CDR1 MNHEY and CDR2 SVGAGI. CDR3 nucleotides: TGTGCCAGCAGCTTCTCAGACAATCAGCCCCAGCATTTT. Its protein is CASSFSDNQPQHF.

CDR3 coding DNA: TGTGCCAGCAGCCCACAGACAGGGAGGAACACTGAAGCTTTCTTT. Translating gives CASSPQTGRNTEAFF. V is TRBV7-2 and J is TRBJ1-1; 7 bases align to TRBD1. Unmatched junction bases numbered 7, after V lost 5 bases and J lost 1 base. This CDR3 contains 15 residues. In germline, CDR1 is SGHTA, CDR2 FQGNSA.

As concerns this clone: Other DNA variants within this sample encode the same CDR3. The CDR3 reads CASSQATKTNTGELFF. In DNA form, the CDR3 reads TGCGCCAGCAGCCAAGCTACAAAAACGAACACCGGGGAGCTGTTTTTT. The chain employs TRBV4-3 and TRBJ2-2; D remains ambiguous. V gave up 1 base and J gave up 0 bases, with 9 bases separating them. This CDR3 region has 16 residues. The germline CDR1 and CDR2 sequences are LGHNA and YSLEER.

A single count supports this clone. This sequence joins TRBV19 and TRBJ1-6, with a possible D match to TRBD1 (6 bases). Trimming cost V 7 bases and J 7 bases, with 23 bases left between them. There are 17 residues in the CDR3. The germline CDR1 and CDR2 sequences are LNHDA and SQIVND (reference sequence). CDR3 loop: CASKAGRSGQGNSPLHF. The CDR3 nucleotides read TGTGCCAGTAAGGCTGGTCGGTCGGGGCAGGGGAATTCACCCCTCCACTTT. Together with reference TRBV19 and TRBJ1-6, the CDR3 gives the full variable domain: DGGITQSPKYLFRKEGQNVTLSCEQNLNHDAMYWYRQDPGQGLRLIYYSQIVNDFQKGDIAEGYSVSREKKESFPLTVTSAQKNPTAFYLCASKAGRSGQGNSPLHFGNGTRLTVT.

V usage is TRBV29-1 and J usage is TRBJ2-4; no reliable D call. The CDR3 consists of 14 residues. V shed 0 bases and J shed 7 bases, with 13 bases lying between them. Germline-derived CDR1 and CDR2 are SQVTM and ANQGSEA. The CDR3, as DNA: TGCAGCGTTGAAGATTTGTTGGGCGTGAACATTCAGTACTTC. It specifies CSVEDLLGVNIQYF.

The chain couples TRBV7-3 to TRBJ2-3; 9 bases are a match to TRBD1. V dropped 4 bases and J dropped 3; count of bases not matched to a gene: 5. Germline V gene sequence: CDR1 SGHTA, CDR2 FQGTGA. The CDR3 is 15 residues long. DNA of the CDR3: TGTGCCAGCAGCTCCGGGACAGGGTTGACAGATACGCAGTATTTT. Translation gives CASSSGTGLTDTQYF.

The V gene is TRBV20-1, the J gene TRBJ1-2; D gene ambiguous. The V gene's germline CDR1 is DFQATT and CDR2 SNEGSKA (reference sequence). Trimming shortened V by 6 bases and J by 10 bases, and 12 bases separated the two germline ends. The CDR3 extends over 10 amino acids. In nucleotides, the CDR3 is TGCAGTGCCATCCGGGGATCCTACACCTTC. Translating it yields CSAIRGSYTF.

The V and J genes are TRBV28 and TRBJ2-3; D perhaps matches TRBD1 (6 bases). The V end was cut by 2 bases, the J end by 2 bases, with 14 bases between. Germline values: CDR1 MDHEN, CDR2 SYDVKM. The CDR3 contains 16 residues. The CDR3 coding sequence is TGTGCCAGCAGTTTAGATCGCAGGGGAATCACAGATACGCAGTATTTT. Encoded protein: CASSLDRRGITDTQYF.

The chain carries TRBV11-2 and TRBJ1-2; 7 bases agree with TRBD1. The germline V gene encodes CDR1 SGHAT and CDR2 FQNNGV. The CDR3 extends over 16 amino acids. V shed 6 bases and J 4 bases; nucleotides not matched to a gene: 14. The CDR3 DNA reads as TGTGCCAGCAGGAGCATCAACAGGGGAAGGACCTATGGCTACACCTTC. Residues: CASRSINRGRTYGYTF.

CDR3 sequence reads: CATRTGGLEKLFF. DNA of the CDR3: TGTGCCACCAGGACAGGGGGCTTGGAAAAACTGTTTTTT. V gene TRBV6-5 combines with J gene TRBJ1-4; 11 bases are shared with TRBD1. CDR1 and CDR2 from the germline V gene are MNHEY and SVGAGI. CDR3 size: 13 residues. Germline trimming cut 10 bases from V and 8 bases from J; bases unmatched to any gene: 6.

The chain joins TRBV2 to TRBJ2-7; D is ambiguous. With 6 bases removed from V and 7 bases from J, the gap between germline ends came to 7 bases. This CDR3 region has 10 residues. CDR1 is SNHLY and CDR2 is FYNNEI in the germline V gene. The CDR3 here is CASSQWEQYF. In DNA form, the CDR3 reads TGTGCCAGCAGCCAGTGGGAGCAGTACTTC.

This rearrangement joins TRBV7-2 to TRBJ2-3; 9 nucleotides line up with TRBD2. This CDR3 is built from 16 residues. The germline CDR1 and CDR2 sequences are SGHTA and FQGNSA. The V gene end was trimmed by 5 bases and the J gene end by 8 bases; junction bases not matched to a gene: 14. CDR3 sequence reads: CASSLQTSGDRVTQYF. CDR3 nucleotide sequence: TGTGCCAGCAGCCTCCAGACTAGCGGCGATAGGGTTACGCAGTATTTT.

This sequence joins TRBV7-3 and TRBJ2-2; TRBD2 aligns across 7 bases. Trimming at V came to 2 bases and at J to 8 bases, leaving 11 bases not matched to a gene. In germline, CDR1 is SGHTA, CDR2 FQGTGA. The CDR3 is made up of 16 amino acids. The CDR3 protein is CASSLLGTTPLGELFF. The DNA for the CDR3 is TGTGCCAGCAGCTTACTAGGGACTACTCCTTTGGGGGAGCTGTTTTTT. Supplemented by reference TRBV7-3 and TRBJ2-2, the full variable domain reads GAGVSQTPSNKVTEKGKYVELRCDPISGHTALYWYRQSLGQGPEFLIYFQGTGAADDSGLPNDRFFAVRPEGSVSTLKIQRTERGDSAVYLCASSLLGTTPLGELFFGEGSRLTVL.

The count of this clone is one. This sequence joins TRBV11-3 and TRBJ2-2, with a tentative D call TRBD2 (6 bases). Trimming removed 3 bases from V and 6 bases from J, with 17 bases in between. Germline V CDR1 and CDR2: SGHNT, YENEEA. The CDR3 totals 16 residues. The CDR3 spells CASSFPPQRVSGELFF. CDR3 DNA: TGTGCCAGCAGCTTTCCCCCCCAGCGGGTGTCCGGGGAGCTGTTTTTT.

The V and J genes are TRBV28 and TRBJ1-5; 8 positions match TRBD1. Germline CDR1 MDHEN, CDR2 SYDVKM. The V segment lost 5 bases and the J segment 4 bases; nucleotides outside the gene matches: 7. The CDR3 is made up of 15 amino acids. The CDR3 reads CASSPRTGWNQPQHF. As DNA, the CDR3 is TGTGCCAGCAGTCCTCGGACAGGGTGGAATCAGCCCCAGCATTTT.

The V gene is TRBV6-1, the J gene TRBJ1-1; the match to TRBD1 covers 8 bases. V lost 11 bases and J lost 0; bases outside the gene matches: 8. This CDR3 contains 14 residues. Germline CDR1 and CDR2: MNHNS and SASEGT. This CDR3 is CAVRTGSMNTEAFF. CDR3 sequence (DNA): TGTGCCGTTCGGACAGGGTCCATGAACACTGAAGCTTTCTTT.